Sequencing of this TCR beta chain was carried out in a study of OX40 agonist ivuxolimab in advanced cancers. About the full investigation: Ivuxolimab was an agonistic, fully human IgG2 monoclonal antibody directed against OX40 (CD134), a costimulatory receptor. Partial responses occurred in three dose-escalation patients: two with cutaneous melanoma and one with hepatocellular carcinoma. Peripheral TCRbeta sequencing aimed to test whether ivuxolimab altered TCR sequence diversity and caused clonal T-cell expansion. The paper describes the monotherapy dose-escalation part (N of about 50 patients) of the phase I trial of ivuxolimab. In the dose-escalation cohort, 75% to 85% of patients were male, and the mean age was approximately 60 years with a range of about 20 to 79. Prior anti-PD-1, anti-PD-L1 or anti-CTLA-4 therapy was permitted, and approximately 39% of dose-escalation patients had received checkpoint inhibitors. Intravenous ivuxolimab was administered to patients every 2 weeks at six dose levels: 0.01, 0.1, 0.3, 1.5, 3 and 10 mg/kg. Of the 50 to 55 patients in dose escalation, about 20 had hepatocellular carcinoma, roughly 15 had melanoma, 9 had renal cell carcinoma and 9 had head and neck cancer.

V loses 7 bases of germline sequence and J loses 0 bases, and the interval between the two ends is 12 bases. The CDR3 has 14 amino acids, counting the end cysteine and phenylalanine. Only the CDR3 region is kept as DNA, spanning 42 bases read in frame from base 1. The germline V gene (reference sequence) gives CDR1 as SEHNR and CDR2 as FQNEAQ. Genomic DNA was isolated from the sorted cells so that the TCRbeta CDR3 region could be sequenced. The immunoSEQ Assay was used to sequence the TCRbeta CDR3 regions. In TCRdb, the immuneACCESS table is reduced to in-frame sequences with V and J assigned. These tables do not hold every clone; where another copy was compared, an unresolved V gene accounts for under half, and the others remain unexplained. For this sample there are some 83,000 clones; roughly 86% appear just once. In total, the top ten clones hold roughly 0.77% of the sample. The table lists this clone with a few counts. Its antigen target is currently unknown. Within one base of it there is no much larger clone, and no base qualities were kept.

Study-wide findings and limitations: At doses of 0.1 to 3.0 mg/kg, clonal expansion of both CD4+ and CD8+ blood T cells was observed from baseline to week 6. After ivuxolimab, more expanded clones were found on average in CD8+ T cells than in CD4+ T cells. In partial responders in the 0.1-3.0 mg/kg groups, normalized peripheral clonal expansion was found to be among the lowest, especially among CD8+ T cells. Which antigens the clonally expanded peripheral T cells were specific for was not determined. Low levels of normalized T-cell clonal expansion were also seen in some nonresponding patients.

Patients with a history of autoimmune disease or receiving systemic immunosuppression were excluded from the trial. Peripheral blood for TCR sequencing was collected from all dose cohorts at baseline, on cycle 4 day 1, and on cycle 7 day 1. Samples came from an open-label, multicenter, first-in-human phase I dose-escalation trial of ivuxolimab. Adults with locally advanced or metastatic melanoma, renal cell, hepatocellular, or head and neck squamous cell carcinoma were enrolled in the trial. CD4+ and CD8+ T cells were sorted separately from peripheral blood before TCR sequencing. The sequence links TRBV7-9 to TRBJ1-1; tentative D gene TRBD1, with 5 bases matching. Sequencing used CD4+ or CD8+ T cells sorted from blood, obtained in a trial of the OX40 agonist ivuxolimab. The TCR comes from an adult with an advanced solid tumor such as melanoma, head and neck, liver or kidney cancer. For the CDR3, the sequence is CASTGAVLNTEAFF. The DNA sequence is TGTGCCAGCACCGGGGCGGTTTTGAACACTGAAGCTTTCTTT.